This T cell receptor beta chain was recorded in a study of regulatory T cells in long-lasting Graves disease. Library construction for TCR beta used iRepertoire HTBI primers and Arm-PCR of CDR3 regions. Per the original data handling: Overall, samples carried more than 55 TRBV and about 15 TRBJ segments. TCRdb re-called the multiplex PCR reads with MiXCR, one entry per CDR3 protein. The V and J calls, along with clone size, are taken from TCRdb and not from the paper's own processing. This table has 440,000 or so distinct CDR3 sequences, about a sixth appearing once. In this sample, this clonotype turned up many times. Its antigen is undetermined. Noted time point: newly diagnosed GD, antithyroid drugs for less than 3 months. After RNA was extracted from PBMCs, the TCR library was made from it. The study, taken as a whole, reports: It was possible that the small sample size reduced accuracy.

The data were also submitted as part of a second study, on T cells in Graves' hyperthyroidism and ophthalmopathy.

Material: peripheral blood mononuclear cells (PBMCs), obtained at new diagnosis, from a patient treated with antithyroid drugs. This sequence was found in a woman aged 25 to 45 with Graves disease.

The chain's CDR3 is CASSELGSPPSYEQYF. The CDR3 coding sequence is TGTGCCAGCAGTGAATTGGGCAGCCCACCCTCCTACGAGCAGTACTTC. The chain employs TRBV6-1 and TRBJ2-7; unclear D gene. The CDR3 contains 16 residues. With 2 bases removed from V and 0 bases from J, the gap between germline ends came to 14 bases. Germline loops: CDR1 MNHNS, CDR2 SASEGT.